The clone carrying this T cell receptor (beta chain) was seen at least ten times. Trimming cost V 4 bases and J 6 bases, with 15 bases left between them. Per germline, CDR1 SGHVS and CDR2 FNYEAQ. The CDR3 length is 15 residues. This sample was taken from a study of T cell repertoires in cytomegalovirus infection. Study context: Matching HLA type and CMV infection were both indicated by public TCR beta signatures.

TCRdb used MiXCR to reprocess the reads, holding one entry per CDR3 protein. There are around 740,000 distinct CDR3 sequences in the sample; under 40% occur only once, and under 3% lies in the top ten. The sequence was collected from a human donor in good health (CMV status not recorded). Some clones in this sample may be carry-over from other donors' samples. The sequenced sample was PBMCs. J is TRBJ2-2 and V is TRBV7-6, with D possibly TRBD1 on 6 matching bases. The CDR3 sequence is CASSSQGMVAGELFF. The CDR3 nucleotides read TGTGCCAGCAGCTCTCAGGGGATGGTAGCCGGGGAGCTGTTTTTT. The complete variable domain, with remaining parts taken from reference TRBV7-6 and TRBJ2-2, reads GAGVSQSPRYKVTKRGQDVALRCDPISGHVSLYWYRQALGQGPEFLTYFNYEAQQDKSGLPNDRFSAERPEGSISTLTIQRTEQRDSAMYRCASSSQGMVAGELFFGEGSRLTVL.